Listed here are 28 T cell receptor beta chains from one sample, sequenced in a study of spatial heterogeneity in lung cancer. As to time point: blood at routine non-recurrence follow-up after resection. Each CDR3 protein is one row after TCRdb ran MiXCR on the 5' RACE reads. The sample includes tens of thousands of distinct CDR3 sequences, more than 9% seen only once; the top ten take approximately 30%. Specimen: PBMCs, collected at follow-up. Receptors were obtained from a female donor with early-stage non-small cell lung cancer.

In its sample, this clonotype was seen many times. This sequence joins TRBV18 and TRBJ2-1; the match to TRBD1 covers 8 bases. The J segment lost 8 bases and the V segment lost 2 bases, leaving 8 bases of the junction unmatched. CDR3 length equals 15 residues. Germline V CDR1 and CDR2: KGHSH, LQKENI. The CDR3 DNA follows: TGTGCCAGCTCACCAAGCAGGGGGCGTCGAGATGAGCAGTTCTTC. This translates into CASSPSRGRRDEQFF.

The table lists this clonotype with many counts. The gene calls are TRBV20-1 and TRBJ2-5; TRBD1 aligns across 7 bases. CDR1 is DFQATT, CDR2 SNEGSKA, per germline (reference sequence). The V segment lost 6 bases and the J segment 2 bases; nucleotides outside the gene matches: 3. The CDR3 consists of 12 residues. The DNA of the CDR3 is TGCAGTGCGTTGACAGGGCAAGAGACCCAGTACTTC. Translated: CSALTGQETQYF.

This clonotype was picked up many times. The chain joins TRBV19 to TRBJ2-7; possible D gene TRBD1, 5 bases. Germline V gene data show CDR1 as LNHDA and CDR2 as SQIVND (reference sequence). The CDR3 has 14 residues. V was cut by 5 bases and J by 4 bases, with 15 bases left in between. The CDR3 DNA is TGTGCCAGTAGTCCCCTGTTCAGGGCGTACGAGCAGTACTTC. It is translated as CASSPLFRAYEQYF.

The V call is TRBV5-6, the J call TRBJ1-3; D unclear. V lost 1 base, J lost 3 bases, and 20 bases lay in between. The length of the CDR3 is 18 residues. The germline CDR1 and CDR2 sequences are SGHDT and YYEEEE. The DNA of the CDR3 is TGTGCCAGCAGCTTGTTGTTTTCCCCAAGCCGACGTGGAAACACCATATATTTT. Its protein is CASSLLFSPSRRGNTIYF.

This clonotype showed up many times. In DNA, the CDR3 is TGTGCCAGCAGCCCTAGCTATGATACGCAGTATTTT. Amino acid sequence: CASSPSYDTQYF. The chain uses TRBV7-9 and TRBJ2-3; maybe TRBD2 (5 bases). Germline V gene sequence: CDR1 SEHNR, CDR2 FQNEAQ (reference sequence). The V end was cut by 5 bases, the J end by 6 bases, with 9 bases between. The CDR3 loop spans 12 amino acids. The complete variable domain, with remaining parts taken from reference TRBV7-9 and TRBJ2-3, reads DTGVSQNPRHKITKRGQNVTFRCDPISEHNRLYWYRQTLGQGPEFLTYFQNEAQLEKSRLLSDRFSAERPKGSFSTLEIQRTEQGDSAMYLCASSPSYDTQYFGPGTRLTVL.

This clonotype was found many times. V usage is TRBV7-9 and J usage is TRBJ1-1; D not resolved. The V end was cut by 8 bases, the J end by 5 bases, with 12 bases between. Looked up from germline, CDR1 is SEHNR and CDR2 is FQNEAQ (reference sequence). There are 12 residues in the CDR3. In nucleotides, the CDR3 is TGTGCCAGCCAGAGGGAAGGGACTGAAGCTTTCTTT. Translation: CASQREGTEAFF.

This clonotype has a handful of counts. V gene TRBV27 combines with J gene TRBJ2-7, with D perhaps being TRBD1 or TRBD2 (5 bases each). Germline values: CDR1 MNHEY, CDR2 SMNVEV (reference sequence). Trimming took 3 bases from V and 0 from J, leaving 9 bases between them. The length of the CDR3 is 14 residues. Here the CDR3 reads CASSLGDGSYEQYF. The CDR3 nucleotides read TGTGCCAGCAGTTTGGGGGACGGCTCCTACGAGCAGTACTTC.

The chain is built from TRBV5-1 and TRBJ2-2, with D possibly TRBD2 on 5 matching bases. Germline values: CDR1 SGHRS, CDR2 YFSETQ. The CDR3 contains 16 residues. V was cut by 6 bases and J by 1 base, with 16 bases left in between. The CDR3 region has the DNA TGCGCCAGCACCCTCGGGGTGACAAAGAACACCGGGGAGCTGTTTTTT. Encoded protein: CASTLGVTKNTGELFF.

The J gene is TRBJ2-1, the V gene TRBV10-3; D possibly corresponds to TRBD2 (6 bases). The germline gives CDR1 ENHRY, CDR2 SYGVKD. The V and J ends lost 6 bases and 12 bases respectively, with 12 bases between them. The CDR3 has 11 amino acids. In DNA form, the CDR3 reads TGTGCCATCAGAGTCCGGGACTGGCAGTTCTTC. Amino acid sequence: CAIRVRDWQFF.

In its sample, this clonotype was seen many times. CDR3 coding DNA: TGCAGCGTTGATCCAGGGGACGGGGAGCAGTACTTC. Its translation is CSVDPGDGEQYF. This chain uses TRBV29-1 with TRBJ2-7; D possibly corresponds to TRBD1 (6 bases). Germline CDR1 is SQVTM and CDR2 is ANQGSEA. The germline V and J ends were trimmed by 3 bases and 7 bases, with 13 bases remaining between them. The CDR3 sequence is 12 residues long.

The V and J genes are TRBV20-1 and TRBJ1-2; D remains ambiguous. With 3 bases removed from V and 5 bases from J, the gap between germline ends came to 4 bases. The length of the CDR3 is 10 residues. Germline CDR1 reads DFQATT; CDR2 reads SNEGSKA (reference sequence). The CDR3 nucleotides are TGCAGTGCTAGCGGGTATGGCTACACCTTC. It specifies CSASGYGYTF.

This clonotype has a count of ten or more. The V gene is TRBV20-1, the J gene TRBJ2-7; maybe TRBD2 (6 bases). CDR3 length equals 15 residues. V lost 5 bases and J lost 4, with 21 bases in between. CDR1 DFQATT and CDR2 SNEGSKA come from the germline V gene (reference sequence). This chain's CDR3 is CSAAKWGDPGYEQYF. Here the CDR3 DNA reads TGCAGTGCTGCCAAGTGGGGGGACCCGGGGTACGAGCAGTACTTC.

This clonotype was observed many times. The V call is TRBV20-1, the J call TRBJ2-7; 14 bases are a match to TRBD2. The CDR3 is 13 residues long. The V and J ends lost 6 bases and 3 bases, in that order; junction bases with no gene match: 1. Germline lookup yields CDR1 DFQATT and CDR2 SNEGSKA (reference sequence). CDR3 in DNA: TGCAGTGCGGGACTAGCGGGGGTCTACGAGCAGTACTTC. Translated: CSAGLAGVYEQYF.

This clonotype appeared many times. The chain couples TRBV12-3 or TRBV12-4 to TRBJ2-7; 7 bases fit TRBD1. The CDR3 covers 13 residues. J gave up 3 bases and V 5 bases, and 4 bases lay outside the gene matches. The CDR3 here is CASSDGTVYEQYF. The CDR3 nucleotides read TGTGCCAGCAGTGACGGGACAGTCTACGAGCAGTACTTC.

In this sample, this clonotype is medium-sized. The rearrangement joins TRBV7-8 to TRBJ1-1; 7 bases agree with TRBD1. Germline-derived CDR1 and CDR2 are SGHVS and FQNEAQ. V lost 5 bases, J lost 6 bases, and 3 bases stayed unmatched. The CDR3 runs to 12 residues. The CDR3 nucleotides are TGTGCCAGCAGCGCAACAGGGGCTGAAGCTTTCTTT. Its protein is CASSATGAEAFF.

The J gene is TRBJ2-7, the V gene TRBV7-8; 11 nucleotides line up with TRBD2. CDR1 and CDR2 (germline): SGHVS, FQNEAQ. The CDR3 contains 18 residues. The ends lost 3 bases at V and 4 bases at J; junction bases unmatched: 14. CDR3 residues: CASSLETSGGGSVYEQYF. The CDR3 nucleotides read TGTGCCAGCAGCTTGGAAACTAGCGGGGGCGGTAGTGTTTACGAGCAGTACTTC.

This clonotype was counted at least ten times. This chain joins TRBV5-1 and TRBJ2-7; TRBD1 aligns across 7 bases. Germline values: CDR1 SGHRS, CDR2 YFSETQ. With V trimmed by 0 bases and J by 3 bases, 12 bases remained unmatched. The CDR3 sequence is 17 residues long. The CDR3 sequence: CASSLEVGRGQFYEQYF. The CDR3 DNA is TGCGCCAGCAGCTTGGAAGTCGGTCGGGGACAGTTCTACGAGCAGTACTTC.

Here the CDR3 DNA reads TGTGCCAGTAGTATTTTCGTGGGACAGGGATCCGGGGAGCTGTTTTTT. Protein sequence: CASSIFVGQGSGELFF. This chain joins TRBV19 and TRBJ2-2; 9 bases map to TRBD1. The germline V gene encodes CDR1 LNHDA and CDR2 SQIVND (reference sequence). With 3 bases clipped from V and 6 bases from J, the junction kept 8 bases outside the gene matches. This CDR3 is 16 amino acids long.

This clonotype has at least ten counts. CDR3 region: CASSAGQGTVTNEKLFF. Here the CDR3 DNA reads TGCGCCAGCAGCGCAGGACAGGGGACGGTAACTAATGAAAAACTGTTTTTT. This chain joins TRBV5-1 and TRBJ1-4; 9 nucleotides agree with TRBD1. Germline CDR1 SGHRS, CDR2 YFSETQ. J gave up 1 base and V 4 bases, and 8 bases lay outside the gene matches. The CDR3 loop spans 17 amino acids.

This clonotype was counted many times. The chain combines TRBV7-2 with TRBJ1-1; D unclear. Germline V gives CDR1 SGHTA, CDR2 FQGNSA. This CDR3 is 13 amino acids long. Between the trimmed V and J ends, which lost 5 bases and 0 bases, there was a span of 7 bases. DNA for the CDR3: TGTGCCAGCAGCCAGGATCTGAACACTGAAGCTTTCTTT. Translation: CASSQDLNTEAFF.

This clonotype was detected many times. This chain joins TRBV12-3 or TRBV12-4 and TRBJ1-2; 8 bases match TRBD1. The CDR3 has 14 amino acids. J was trimmed by 4 bases and V by 5 bases; bases with no gene match: 6. The DNA of the CDR3 is TGTGCCAGCAGTCCCCGACAGGGGAGCTATGGCTACACCTTC. Translation: CASSPRQGSYGYTF.

There are a few counts of this clonotype. The rearrangement uses TRBV2 and TRBJ1-1, with D perhaps TRBD1 (5 bases). The germline gives CDR1 SNHLY, CDR2 FYNNEI. Trimming left V 6 bases short and J 1 base short, with 9 bases between. This CDR3 is 13 amino acids long. The CDR3 nucleotides read TGTGCCAGCAGGACAGAAGGGAACACTGAAGCTTTCTTT. Protein product: CASRTEGNTEAFF.

The rearrangement links TRBV27 to TRBJ2-7; D gene unclear. The CDR3 contains 13 residues. Trimming stripped 0 bases from V and 2 bases from J, with 5 bases between. Germline V gives CDR1 MNHEY, CDR2 SMNVEV (reference sequence). CDR3 loop: CASSLSLTYEQYF. CDR3 bases: TGTGCCAGCAGTTTATCTCTCACCTACGAGCAGTACTTC.

V is TRBV11-3 and J is TRBJ2-2; no reliable D call. CDR3 length: 14 amino acids. Germline-derived CDR1 and CDR2 are SGHNT and YENEEA. The V gene lost 4 bases and the J gene lost 4 bases, with 10 bases spanning the gap. CDR3 amino acids: CASSSSGSTGELFF. The CDR3 nucleotides read TGTGCCAGCAGCTCCTCAGGTAGCACCGGGGAGCTGTTTTTT. Together with reference TRBV11-3 and TRBJ2-2, the CDR3 gives the full variable domain: EAGVVQSPRYKIIEKKQPVAFWCNPISGHNTLYWYLQNLGQGPELLIRYENEEAVDDSQLPKDRFSAERLKGVDSTLKIQPAELGDSAVYLCASSSSGSTGELFFGEGSRLTVL.

The chain has TRBV28 and TRBJ2-7; perhaps TRBD1 as D (5 bases). Between the trimmed V and J ends, which lost 5 bases and 2 bases, there was a span of 16 bases. Per the germline V gene, CDR1 is MDHEN and CDR2 is SYDVKM. The CDR3 runs to 15 residues. In nucleotides, the CDR3 is TGTGCCAGCAGTGGGGTCGGCAGGGAAGCCTACGAGCAGTACTTC. This sequence encodes CASSGVGREAYEQYF. The full variable domain, completed using reference TRBV28 and TRBJ2-7, is DVKVTQSSRYLVKRTGEKVFLECVQDMDHENMFWYRQDPGLGLRLIYFSYDVKMKEKGDIPEGYSVSREKKERFSLILESASTNQTSMYLCASSGVGREAYEQYFGPGTRLTVT.

The sample holds many counts of this clonotype. The V and J genes are TRBV6-1 and TRBJ2-1; D possibly corresponds to TRBD2 (5 bases). The CDR3 is made up of 15 amino acids. Germline V lookup: CDR1 MNHNS, CDR2 SASEGT. V lost 6 bases to trimming and J lost 4 bases, with 16 bases between them. The CDR3 nucleotides are TGTGCCAGCAGCGAGCAAGCCCGGGGTTACAATGAGCAGTTCTTC. It translates to CASSEQARGYNEQFF.

This clonotype was seen a handful of times. This chain connects TRBV7-2 to TRBJ1-2, with 9 bases fitting TRBD1. The ends lost 4 bases at V and 0 bases at J; junction bases unmatched: 15. The CDR3 runs 19 residues. The germline V gene encodes CDR1 SGHTA and CDR2 FQGNSA. CDR3 in DNA: TGTGCCAGCAGCTGGGTAACCGGGACAGGGCCCTCTACTAACTATGGCTACACCTTC. This sequence encodes CASSWVTGTGPSTNYGYTF. The whole variable domain, filled in from reference TRBV7-2 and TRBJ1-2, reads GAGVSQSPSNKVTEKGKDVELRCDPISGHTALYWYRQSLGQGLEFLIYFQGNSAPDKSGLPSDRFSAERTGGSVSTLTIQRTQQEDSAVYLCASSWVTGTGPSTNYGYTFGSGTRLTVV.

The chain carries TRBV7-9 and TRBJ1-2, with 9 bases lining up with TRBD1. The junction had 3 bases not matched to a gene; V was cut back by 4 bases and J by 6 bases. The CDR3 runs to 13 residues. Per the germline V gene, CDR1 is SEHNR and CDR2 is FQNEAQ (reference sequence). This CDR3 reads CASSSGTGHGYTF. The CDR3 DNA reads as TGTGCCAGCAGCTCCGGGACAGGGCATGGCTACACCTTC.